A single sample gave rise to the 9 T cell receptor beta chains below, sequenced in a study of CD8 T cells in Susac syndrome. The RNA, about 0.5 to 1 ug, was put through reverse transcription using random hexamers. TCRdb used MiXCR to reprocess the immunoSEQ multiplex PCR reads, holding one entry per CDR3 protein. The table records under 85,000 distinct CDR3 sequences, just under 95% of them present only once. The sequenced sample was CD8+ T cells from PBMCs. These receptor sequences come from a human donor with multiple sclerosis.

The chain has TRBV7-9 and TRBJ1-1, with 7 bases identical to TRBD1. The trim removed 5 bases at V and 4 bases at J, leaving 1 base unmatched. In germline, CDR1 is SEHNR, CDR2 FQNEAQ (reference sequence). CDR3 length: 12 amino acids. The CDR3 DNA is TGTGCCAGCAGCCAGGGGGGCACTGAAGCTTTCTTT. Translating it yields CASSQGGTEAFF.

CDR3 sequence: CASSLSGGGQETQYF. The CDR3 DNA reads TGTGCCAGCAGTTTATCGGGGGGGGGCCAAGAGACCCAGTACTTC. The chain couples TRBV27 to TRBJ2-5, with TRBD2 matching 7 bases. This CDR3 contains 15 residues. The V gene's germline CDR1 is MNHEY and CDR2 SMNVEV (reference sequence). V was clipped by 0 bases and J by 1 base; unmatched bases: 2.

This clonotype came up once. The chain employs TRBV15 and TRBJ2-2; D ambiguous. Germline lookup yields CDR1 LNHNV and CDR2 YYDKDF (reference sequence). Trimming took 0 bases from V and 5 from J, leaving 7 bases between them. The CDR3 is 14 amino acids. The CDR3 sequence: CATSRERETGELFF. CDR3 nucleotide sequence: TGTGCCACCAGCAGAGAGAGAGAAACCGGGGAGCTGTTTTTT.

The V call is TRBV20-1, the J call TRBJ2-7; D not certain. The ends were cut back, 3 bases at V and 4 bases at J, with 19 bases in the middle. From germline, CDR1 is DFQATT and CDR2 SNEGSKA (reference sequence). This CDR3 has 15 residues. CDR3 nucleotide sequence: TGCAGTGCTAGGGTCCAGACGGCTTCAAAGTACGAGCAGTACTTC. Translation gives CSARVQTASKYEQYF.

This clonotype was seen once. This sequence joins TRBV28 and TRBJ2-7; 7 bases align to TRBD2. The CDR3 spans 18 residues. The V and J ends lost 4 bases and 2 bases, in that order; junction bases with no gene match: 17. Germline CDR1 reads MDHEN; CDR2 reads SYDVKM. CDR3 sequence: CASSSPRVSSGRPYEQYF. In DNA, the CDR3 is TGTGCCAGCAGTTCCCCTCGGGTTAGTAGCGGGCGCCCCTACGAGCAGTACTTC.

In its sample, this clonotype was seen once. The rearrangement links TRBV20-1 to TRBJ2-5; 7 bases agree with TRBD2. The CDR3 has 14 residues. V lost 3 bases, J lost 2 bases, and 6 bases stayed unmatched. Germline assignment: CDR1 DFQATT and CDR2 SNEGSKA (reference sequence). The CDR3 DNA sequence: TGCAGTGCTAGTTCGGGGGAGGGGCAAGAGACCCAGTACTTC. Its protein is CSASSGEGQETQYF.

This rearrangement joins TRBV4-1 to TRBJ1-1; D might be TRBD1 (5 bases). This CDR3 spans 14 amino acids. The germline CDR1 and CDR2 sequences are MGHRA and YSYEKL. V lost 4 bases, J lost 4 bases, and 13 bases lay in between. CDR3 bases: TGCGCCAGCAGCCCCCACACCAGGGCCACTGAAGCTTTCTTT. It codes for CASSPHTRATEAFF.

The rearrangement uses TRBV27 and TRBJ2-7; D is possibly TRBD1 (5 bases). CDR1 and CDR2 (germline): MNHEY, SMNVEV (reference sequence). This CDR3 region has 12 residues. The ends were cut back, 8 bases at V and 0 bases at J, with 8 bases in the middle. The CDR3 sequence: CASQGSSYEQYF. The DNA for the CDR3 is TGTGCCAGCCAGGGTTCCTCCTACGAGCAGTACTTC.

The J gene is TRBJ1-1, the V gene TRBV28; unclear D gene. V lost 5 bases and J 0 bases, leaving 10 bases between the germline ends. Germline CDR1 MDHEN, CDR2 SYDVKM. The CDR3 is 14 residues long. The CDR3 sequence: CASSRYSMNTEAFF. The DNA of the CDR3 is TGTGCCAGCAGTAGGTACAGTATGAACACTGAAGCTTTCTTT.